The 18 T cell receptor beta chains below come from one sample, sequenced in a study of blood T cell repertoires in COVID-19. TCRdb's table, derived via immunoSEQ multiplex PCR, lists solely in-frame clones and lacks some. Among about 120,000 clones listed, around 81% were seen once. Sequenced material: peripheral blood. Every receptor here comes from a man between 65 and 79 years old with acute or convalescent COVID-19.

The CDR3 DNA reads TGTGCCTGGAGTCCTCGGGGGAATGGCTACACCTTC. As protein: CAWSPRGNGYTF. The chain has TRBV30 and TRBJ1-2, with D possibly being TRBD1 (5 bases). The CDR3 is made up of 12 amino acids. Germline V CDR1 and CDR2: GTSNPN, SVGIG (reference sequence). V was shortened by 2 bases and J by 6 bases, with 10 bases between the two germline ends.

The genes are TRBV19 and TRBJ2-6; D call uncertain. Germline CDR1 is LNHDA and CDR2 is SQIVND (reference sequence). Trimming removed 8 bases from V and 1 base from J, with 9 bases in between. The CDR3 covers 14 residues. CDR3 sequence reads: CASQSLSGANVLTF. The CDR3 DNA reads TGTGCCAGTCAGTCCCTTTCTGGGGCCAACGTCCTGACTTTC.

The chain is built from TRBV4-1 and TRBJ1-2, with 7 bases matching TRBD1. Per the germline V gene, CDR1 is MGHRA and CDR2 is YSYEKL. The CDR3 contains 16 residues. Trimming removed 4 bases from V and 1 base from J; junction bases left unmatched: 9. Written as DNA, the CDR3 is TGCGCCAGCAGCCTAAGCTTCGGGACAGTTAACTATGGCTACACCTTC. Protein: CASSLSFGTVNYGYTF.

The gene calls are TRBV15 and TRBJ1-4; 9 nucleotides match TRBD1. Per the germline V gene, CDR1 is LNHNV and CDR2 is YYDKDF (reference sequence). The CDR3 is 16 residues long. The V and J ends lost 0 bases and 7 bases, in that order; junction bases with no gene match: 6. The CDR3 loop reads CATSRERRTGVEKLFF. Written as DNA, the CDR3 is TGTGCCACCAGCAGAGAACGCCGGACAGGGGTTGAAAAACTGTTTTTT.

This clone was found once. The chain carries TRBV11-2 and TRBJ1-2, with TRBD1 matching over 9 bases. The junction had 4 bases not matched to a gene; V was cut back by 6 bases and J by 5 bases. The CDR3 runs 13 residues. Germline CDR1 is SGHAT and CDR2 is FQNNGV. Written as DNA, the CDR3 is TGTGCCAGCAGTTCCGGACAGGGGTATGGCTACACCTTC. Encoded protein: CASSSGQGYGYTF.

The V call is TRBV6-5, the J call TRBJ2-2, with TRBD1 matching over 10 bases. The CDR3 loop spans 15 amino acids. After removal of 5 bases from V and 6 bases from J, the junction contained 6 bases not matched to a gene. The germline V gene encodes CDR1 MNHEY and CDR2 SVGAGI. This CDR3 is CASSLRDRGPGELFF. The CDR3 DNA reads as TGTGCCAGCAGTCTCCGGGACAGGGGACCCGGGGAGCTGTTTTTT.

This clone was observed a few times. The chain has TRBV19 and TRBJ1-1, with 8 nucleotides matching TRBD1. This CDR3 spans 15 amino acids. Germline V CDR1 and CDR2: LNHDA, SQIVND (reference sequence). V shed 2 bases and J 6 bases; nucleotides not matched to a gene: 8. The CDR3 DNA sequence: TGTGCCAGTAGTATAACCGCAGGGGGCACTTCTGAAGCTTTCTTT. This codes for CASSITAGGTSEAFF.

The chain combines TRBV18 with TRBJ1-5, with unresolved D. V shed 3 bases and J shed 2 bases, with 11 bases lying between them. Germline CDR1 is KGHSH and CDR2 is LQKENI. This CDR3 is 15 amino acids long. CDR3 amino acids: CASSPAGLGNQPQHF. In DNA form, the CDR3 reads TGTGCCAGCTCACCGGCGGGGTTGGGCAATCAGCCCCAGCATTTT.

The chain joins TRBV7-3 to TRBJ1-2; 7 bases agree with TRBD1. Germline V gene data show CDR1 as SGHTA and CDR2 as FQGTGA. The CDR3 is made up of 15 amino acids. The trim removed 3 bases at V and 4 bases at J, leaving 8 bases unmatched. The CDR3 DNA sequence: TGTGCCAGCAGCTTCACATGGGACAGCTCCTATGGCTACACCTTC. It translates to CASSFTWDSSYGYTF.

This clone came up a few times. V and J are TRBV6-4 and TRBJ1-2; tentatively, D is TRBD1 (6 bases). Looked up from germline, CDR1 is MRHNA and CDR2 is SNTAGT. The V end was cut by 2 bases, the J end by 8 bases, with 12 bases between. The length of the CDR3 is 13 residues. The DNA of the CDR3 is TGTGCCAGCAGTGACGGGGGCCGGAGGGGCTACACCTTC. Translated, it gives CASSDGGRRGYTF.

The chain couples TRBV7-9 to TRBJ1-1, with a possible D match to TRBD1 (5 bases). Germline V gene sequence: CDR1 SEHNR, CDR2 FQNEAQ (reference sequence). Trimming removed 3 bases at V and 1 base at J, with 9 bases between. The CDR3 is 14 residues long. CDR3 DNA sequence: TGTGCCAGCAGCTTCGGGCAGGGGAACACTGAAGCTTTCTTT. Its protein is CASSFGQGNTEAFF.

The CDR3 DNA reads as TGTGCCAGTCGCAGGGTTCGGGTGGGTGAAGCTTTCTTT. Its protein is CASRRVRVGEAFF. The V gene is TRBV12-3 or TRBV12-4, the J gene TRBJ1-1; possibly TRBD1 for D (5 bases). The CDR3 loop spans 13 amino acids. V shed 9 bases and J shed 7 bases, with 18 bases lying between them.

The chain carries TRBV2 and TRBJ1-5, with D possibly matching TRBD1 (6 bases). This CDR3 region has 16 residues. V was trimmed by 1 base and J by 3 bases, leaving 13 bases between them. The V gene's germline CDR1 is SNHLY and CDR2 FYNNEI. CDR3 loop: CASSEGPDRLNQPQHF. CDR3 bases: TGTGCCAGCAGTGAAGGACCCGACAGGCTCAATCAGCCCCAGCATTTT.

The V and J genes are TRBV9 and TRBJ1-6; D gene uncertain. V was trimmed by 3 bases and J by 0 bases, leaving 22 bases between them. Germline-derived CDR1 and CDR2 are SGDLS and YYNGEE. This CDR3 is built from 20 residues. The CDR3: CASSASLRPTDSSYNSPLHF. In DNA, the CDR3 is TGTGCCAGCAGCGCCTCACTACGTCCGACGGATAGCTCCTATAATTCACCCCTCCACTTT.

The sample holds one count of this clone. The rearrangement joins TRBV5-4 to TRBJ2-7; 8 bases are a match to TRBD1. From germline, CDR1 is SGHNT and CDR2 YYREEE (reference sequence). V shed 0 bases and J 7 bases; nucleotides not matched to a gene: 6. This CDR3 spans 14 amino acids. CDR3 sequence (DNA): TGTGCCAGCAGCTTGGACAGGGGGGCCTTAGAGCAGTACTTC. Translating gives CASSLDRGALEQYF. Looking up the rest from reference TRBV5-4 and TRBJ2-7 gives the full variable domain: ETGVTQSPTHLIKTRGQQVTLRCSSQSGHNTVSWYQQALGQGPQFIFQYYREEENGRGNFPPRFSGLQFPNYSSELNVNALELDDSALYLCASSLDRGALEQYFGPGTRLTVT.

V and J are TRBV9 and TRBJ1-1; unclear D gene. The length of the CDR3 is 16 residues. V lost 3 bases, J lost 4 bases, and 19 bases lay in between. The germline V gene has CDR1 SGDLS and CDR2 YYNGEE. CDR3 amino acids: CASSALRKLTGTEAFF. In nucleotides, the CDR3 is TGTGCCAGCAGCGCTTTGCGAAAATTAACGGGCACTGAAGCTTTCTTT.

V is TRBV6-6 and J is TRBJ1-2; 11 bases are shared with TRBD1. This CDR3 comprises 16 residues. With V trimmed by 0 bases and J by 7 bases, 7 bases remained unmatched. The germline CDR1 and CDR2 sequences are MNHNY and SVGAGI (reference sequence). The CDR3 nucleotides read TGTGCCAGCAGTTACTCTCTCCCCGGGACAGGGGGTGGCTACACCTTC. Translating it yields CASSYSLPGTGGGYTF.

V and J are TRBV7-3 and TRBJ1-2; TRBD1 aligns across 9 bases. The J segment lost 7 bases and the V segment lost 4 bases, leaving 7 bases of the junction unmatched. The length of the CDR3 is 14 residues. CDR1 and CDR2 from the germline V gene are SGHTA and FQGTGA. The CDR3 DNA sequence: TGTGCCAGCAGCTACCGGACAGGGGAGGGTGGCTACACCTTC. Amino acids: CASSYRTGEGGYTF.